These 32 T cell receptor beta chains share one sample of origin, sequenced in a study of T cell responses to AZD1222 COVID-19 vaccine. Sequencing was performed with immunoSEQ multiplex PCR; in TCRdb, only in-frame clones are kept and a portion is missing. The sample lists fewer than 200,000 clones; around 88% were seen once. Sequenced here: peripheral blood, sampled 28 days after the second AZD1222 dose. The receptors originated from an adult who received the AZD1222 COVID-19 vaccine.

This chain links TRBV6-5 with TRBJ2-1; tentatively, D is TRBD1 (5 bases). The CDR3 extends over 12 amino acids. Trimming left V 0 bases short and J 8 bases short, with 5 bases between. CDR1 MNHEY and CDR2 SVGAGI come from the germline V gene. The chain's CDR3 is CASSYSGHEQFF. The CDR3 region has the DNA TGTGCCAGCAGTTACTCGGGGCATGAGCAGTTCTTC.

Only one count was recorded for this clone. The chain has TRBV7-9 and TRBJ2-5; TRBD1 aligns across 11 bases. The CDR3 length is 16 residues. The J segment lost 5 bases and the V segment lost 3 bases, leaving 8 bases of the junction unmatched. Germline values: CDR1 SEHNR, CDR2 FQNEAQ (reference sequence). The CDR3 nucleotides are TGTGCCAGCAGCTTCACCGGACAGGGGGCGGGGGAGACCCAGTACTTC. Translating gives CASSFTGQGAGETQYF.

This chain connects TRBV5-4 to TRBJ1-2; 9 bases are a match to TRBD1. J was trimmed by 8 bases and V by 3 bases; bases with no gene match: 5. Germline V CDR1 and CDR2: SGHNT, YYREEE (reference sequence). The CDR3 contains 13 residues. This CDR3 is CASSWDRASGYTF. The CDR3 DNA reads TGTGCCAGCAGCTGGGACAGGGCCTCGGGCTACACCTTC.

The V call is TRBV30, the J call TRBJ1-3, with D perhaps matching TRBD1 (6 bases). Germline assignment: CDR1 GTSNPN and CDR2 SVGIG (reference sequence). Trimming took off 5 bases at V and 0 bases at J, with 17 bases between the two ends. The CDR3 consists of 16 residues. The CDR3 protein is CAWGTGHLNSGNTIYF. As DNA, the CDR3 is TGTGCCTGGGGGACGGGACACCTCAACTCTGGAAACACCATATATTTT.

This clone was observed once. V usage is TRBV15 and J usage is TRBJ1-6, with D unresolved. From germline, CDR1 is LNHNV and CDR2 YYDKDF (reference sequence). The V gene lost 6 bases and the J gene lost 11 bases, with 20 bases spanning the gap. The length of the CDR3 is 15 residues. The CDR3 reads CATSLMVGLPTPLHF. The CDR3 DNA follows: TGTGCCACCAGTCTAATGGTGGGCCTCCCCACACCCCTCCACTTT.

V gene TRBV5-4 combines with J gene TRBJ2-3; possibly TRBD2 for D (7 bases). V was pared by 3 bases and J by 2 bases, with 16 bases between. Per the germline V gene, CDR1 is SGHNT and CDR2 is YYREEE (reference sequence). This CDR3 has 16 residues. CDR3 bases: TGTGCCAGCAGCTGGGGTAGGGGGGGGCTCACAGATACGCAGTATTTT. Its protein product is CASSWGRGGLTDTQYF.

This chain joins TRBV4-3 and TRBJ2-1, with 7 bases fitting TRBD1. Germline V gene data show CDR1 as LGHNA and CDR2 as YSLEER. The CDR3 totals 15 residues. With V trimmed by 3 bases and J by 5 bases, 7 bases remained unmatched. CDR3 in DNA: TGCGCCAGCAGCCATCTCGACAGGGACCACAATGAGCAGTTCTTC. This sequence encodes CASSHLDRDHNEQFF.

The rearrangement uses TRBV6-1 and TRBJ1-2; D gene uncertain. CDR1 is MNHNS and CDR2 is SASEGT in the germline V gene. Trimming cost V 1 base and J 6 bases, with 9 bases left between them. The length of the CDR3 is 13 residues. CDR3 coding DNA: TGTGCCAGCAGTGAAGGGTTTAGGGATGGCTACACCTTC. Its translation: CASSEGFRDGYTF.

This clone was picked up a small number of times. The chain couples TRBV10-3 to TRBJ2-7; 7 bases match TRBD1. In germline, CDR1 is ENHRY, CDR2 SYGVKD. Unmatched junction bases numbered 5, after V lost 6 bases and J lost 3 bases. CDR3 length: 13 residues. CDR3 DNA sequence: TGTGCCATCAGGCCGACAGGGTTCTACGAGCAGTACTTC. It encodes CAIRPTGFYEQYF.

This clone was seen only a few times. V and J are TRBV5-1 and TRBJ2-2, with D uncertain. Trimming took off 4 bases at V and 2 bases at J, with 15 bases between the two ends. Germline V gene data show CDR1 as SGHRS and CDR2 as YFSETQ. The CDR3 length is 16 residues. CDR3 in DNA: TGCGCCAGCAGCCCGAGCCTGGGTCACAACACCGGGGAGCTGTTTTTT. It translates to CASSPSLGHNTGELFF.

This clone was recorded only once. This chain uses TRBV3-1 (or the pseudogene TRBV3-2) with TRBJ2-1; 9 bases match TRBD2. The CDR3 runs 16 residues. V lost 5 bases to trimming and J lost 4 bases; unmatched junction nucleotides: 9. Germline lookup yields CDR1 LGHDT and CDR2 YNNKEL (reference sequence). The CDR3 loop is CASSSRLAVPYNEQFF. The CDR3 region has the DNA TGTGCCAGCAGCTCCCGACTAGCGGTGCCATACAATGAGCAGTTCTTC.

The chain has TRBV4-1 and TRBJ2-3; 13 bases align to TRBD2. This CDR3 contains 16 residues. Germline assignment: CDR1 MGHRA and CDR2 YSYEKL. The V and J ends lost 0 bases and 6 bases, in that order; junction bases with no gene match: 3. The CDR3 sequence is CASSQDSLAGGDTQYF. The DNA of the CDR3 is TGCGCCAGCAGCCAAGATTCACTAGCGGGGGGGGATACGCAGTATTTT.

The rearrangement uses TRBV5-1 and TRBJ2-7, with no clear D. The V end was cut by 2 bases, the J end by 0 bases, with 9 bases between. In germline, CDR1 is SGHRS, CDR2 YFSETQ. The CDR3 has 14 amino acids. In DNA form, the CDR3 reads TGCGCCAGCAGCTTAGGCCTCAGCTCCTACGAGCAGTACTTC. This translates into CASSLGLSSYEQYF.

The chain has TRBV28 and TRBJ1-6; D possibly corresponds to TRBD1 (5 bases). CDR1 is MDHEN and CDR2 is SYDVKM in the germline V gene. Trimming pared 6 bases from V and 4 bases from J, leaving 10 bases between. This CDR3 has 14 residues. CDR3 in DNA: TGTGCCAGCAGGGGGCGGAATTATAATTCACCCCTCCACTTT. This translates into CASRGRNYNSPLHF. The whole variable domain, remainder taken from reference TRBV28 and TRBJ1-6, is DVKVTQSSRYLVKRTGEKVFLECVQDMDHENMFWYRQDPGLGLRLIYFSYDVKMKEKGDIPEGYSVSREKKERFSLILESASTNQTSMYLCASRGRNYNSPLHFGNGTRLTVT.

The rearrangement joins TRBV9 to TRBJ2-5; D ambiguous. Trimming pared 4 bases from V and 3 bases from J, leaving 10 bases between. The CDR3 covers 13 residues. Germline V lookup: CDR1 SGDLS, CDR2 YYNGEE. DNA of the CDR3: TGTGCCAGCAGCCCCAATCTTGAAGAGACCCAGTACTTC. As protein: CASSPNLEETQYF.

The CDR3 region is CASSLVGEGMNTEAFF. The CDR3 DNA reads TGTGCCAGCAGCTTGGTAGGGGAGGGCATGAACACTGAAGCTTTCTTT. V and J are TRBV5-4 and TRBJ1-1; perhaps TRBD1 as D (5 bases). Germline V gene sequence: CDR1 SGHNT, CDR2 YYREEE (reference sequence). V lost 0 bases and J lost 0, with 12 bases in between. This CDR3 has 16 amino acids.

This chain connects TRBV5-6 to TRBJ1-4; TRBD1 is a possible D gene (6 bases). This CDR3 is built from 13 residues. V lost 7 bases, J lost 4 bases, and 11 bases lay in between. The germline gives CDR1 SGHDT, CDR2 YYEEEE. CDR3 bases: TGTGCCAGCGCCGGGGGACATAATGAAAAACTGTTTTTT. Residues: CASAGGHNEKLFF.

About this clone itself: The same CDR3 is also encoded by other DNA sequences in this sample. The chain combines TRBV29-1 with TRBJ1-1, with D perhaps matching TRBD1 (5 bases). The CDR3 loop spans 12 amino acids. Germline loops: CDR1 SQVTM, CDR2 ANQGSEA. V was cut by 2 bases and J by 1 base, with 5 bases left in between. For the CDR3, the DNA is TGCAGCGTTGAACAGGGGAACACTGAAGCTTTCTTT. This codes for CSVEQGNTEAFF.

The chain joins TRBV9 to TRBJ1-6; D is uncertain. CDR1 SGDLS and CDR2 YYNGEE come from the germline V gene. This CDR3 is 11 amino acids long. The V end lost 3 bases, the J end lost 12 bases, and 7 bases lay between the germline ends. This CDR3 reads CASSAPGPLHF. The CDR3 DNA reads TGTGCCAGCAGCGCCCCGGGACCCCTCCACTTT.

V usage is TRBV6-2 or TRBV6-3 and J usage is TRBJ1-4; D might be TRBD1 (5 bases). CDR1 and CDR2 (germline): MNHEY, SVGEGT. CDR3 size: 18 residues. Trimming took off 6 bases at V and 0 bases at J, with 20 bases between the two ends. In nucleotides, the CDR3 is TGTGCCAGCAGCTCCCGGGATATGACAGACCCAACTAATGAAAAACTGTTTTTT. Encoded protein: CASSSRDMTDPTNEKLFF.

A remark on this clone: The same CDR3 is also encoded by other DNA sequences in this sample. The gene calls are TRBV6-1 and TRBJ1-5; maybe TRBD1 (6 bases). In germline, CDR1 is MNHNS, CDR2 SASEGT. The CDR3 is 16 residues long. The germline V and J ends were trimmed by 2 bases and 1 base, with 12 bases remaining between them. CDR3 residues: CASSERAGVSNQPQHF. CDR3 coding DNA: TGTGCCAGCAGTGAACGGGCAGGGGTGAGCAATCAGCCCCAGCATTTT.

The chain joins TRBV15 to TRBJ1-1; tentatively, D is TRBD1 (5 bases). The V gene lost 1 base and the J gene lost 1 base, with 13 bases spanning the gap. The CDR3 totals 16 residues. Germline CDR1 and CDR2: LNHNV and YYDKDF (reference sequence). CDR3 residues: CATSRGAGRGNTEAFF. The DNA of the CDR3 is TGTGCCACCAGCAGAGGGGCGGGGCGGGGGAACACTGAAGCTTTCTTT.

This clone appeared a single time. The chain joins TRBV7-9 to TRBJ1-1; D unresolved. Germline V lookup: CDR1 SEHNR, CDR2 FQNEAQ (reference sequence). Trimming stripped 2 bases from V and 4 bases from J, with 14 bases between. CDR3 length: 15 residues. The CDR3 is CASSLSNAAGTEAFF. As DNA, the CDR3 is TGTGCCAGCAGCTTAAGTAACGCTGCGGGCACTGAAGCTTTCTTT.

The chain carries TRBV5-4 and TRBJ2-3; D may be TRBD2 (5 bases). Trimming stripped 4 bases from V and 0 bases from J, with 12 bases between. The V gene's germline CDR1 is SGHNT and CDR2 YYREEE (reference sequence). This CDR3 comprises 15 residues. The CDR3, as DNA: TGTGCCAGCAGCCCCCGGAGGACTAGCACAGATACGCAGTATTTT. Translating gives CASSPRRTSTDTQYF.

Only one count was recorded for this clone. The chain recombines TRBV12-5 with TRBJ1-2; no definite D call. Germline V lookup: CDR1 LGHNT, CDR2 FRNRAP. The V end was cut by 5 bases, the J end by 8 bases, with 12 bases between. The CDR3 has 12 amino acids. CDR3 DNA sequence: TGTGCTAGTGGTCCCGGAGGTGACGGCTACACCTTC. Its protein product is CASGPGGDGYTF.

The genes are TRBV10-3 and TRBJ1-6; no reliable D call. Trimming pared 8 bases from V and 8 bases from J, leaving 16 bases between. CDR1 ENHRY and CDR2 SYGVKD come from the germline V gene. This CDR3 comprises 14 residues. CDR3 sequence: CAISPAGRDSPLHF. Written as DNA, the CDR3 is TGTGCCATCTCCCCGGCGGGCCGTGATTCACCCCTCCACTTT.

The CDR3 sequence is CASSSRSYEQYF. The CDR3 DNA is TGTGCCAGCAGTTCGAGATCCTACGAGCAGTACTTC. The genes are TRBV6-1 and TRBJ2-7; D is ambiguous. This CDR3 comprises 12 residues. Germline CDR1 is MNHNS and CDR2 is SASEGT. V was shortened by 5 bases and J by 1 base, with 6 bases between the two germline ends.

The chain joins TRBV19 to TRBJ1-6; D ambiguous. Per germline, CDR1 LNHDA and CDR2 SQIVND (reference sequence). Trimming removed 3 bases from V and 6 bases from J, with 12 bases in between. The CDR3 extends over 15 amino acids. CDR3 in DNA: TGTGCCAGTAGTATGAGTTCTACTTTTAATTCACCCCTCCACTTT. It codes for CASSMSSTFNSPLHF.

The chain employs TRBV5-1 and TRBJ1-3; D gene ambiguous. The V gene's germline CDR1 is SGHRS and CDR2 YFSETQ. The CDR3 extends over 21 amino acids. Trimming left V 0 bases short and J 0 bases short, with 25 bases between. Here the CDR3 reads CASSLASLGRNNFNSGNTIYF. CDR3 nucleotides: TGCGCCAGCAGCTTGGCGTCCTTAGGCAGGAACAACTTCAACTCTGGAAACACCATATATTTT.

The CDR3 bases are TGTGCCTGGAGTGTACTCGGCAGATATAGCAATCAGCCCCAGCATTTT. This encodes CAWSVLGRYSNQPQHF. This chain links TRBV30 with TRBJ1-5; D is unclear. The V end lost 0 bases, the J end lost 0 bases, and 12 bases lay between the germline ends. The CDR3 is made up of 16 amino acids. The germline CDR1 and CDR2 sequences are GTSNPN and SVGIG (reference sequence).

The table lists this clone with a count of one. The chain carries TRBV9 and TRBJ2-1, with 9 bases identical to TRBD2. The germline V gene encodes CDR1 SGDLS and CDR2 YYNGEE. The CDR3 loop spans 15 amino acids. Unmatched junction bases numbered 6, after V lost 1 base and J lost 7 bases. For the CDR3, the DNA is TGTGCCAGCAGCGTAAGCGGGGGGCCGAGGAATGAGCAGTTCTTC. Translation: CASSVSGGPRNEQFF.

V and J are TRBV15 and TRBJ2-3; 14 bases agree with TRBD2. Germline loops: CDR1 LNHNV, CDR2 YYDKDF (reference sequence). The ends lost 0 bases at V and 0 bases at J; junction bases unmatched: 2. CDR3 length: 18 residues. The DNA for the CDR3 is TGTGCCACCAGCAGAGAAGGGACTAGCGGGGGAAGCACAGATACGCAGTATTTT. It encodes CATSREGTSGGSTDTQYF.